This TCR beta chain was captured by sequencing in a study of identical twins. The CDR3 covers 15 residues. Trimming took 5 bases from V and 3 from J, leaving 14 bases between them. TCRdb analysed the 5' RACE reads with MiXCR anew, one entry per CDR3 protein. The table shows more than 400,000 distinct CDR3 sequences, with around 15% occurring only once. The sample also formed part of further work on yellow fever vaccine responses in identical twins.

Sequencing input: CD4+ T cells sorted from blood. The chain carries TRBV12-3 or TRBV12-4 and TRBJ2-1; perhaps D is TRBD1 or TRBD2 (5 bases each). This TCR was sampled from a woman between 18 and 30 years old in good health. CDR3 sequence: CASSLDRGDYNEQFF. Here the CDR3 DNA reads TGTGCCAGCAGTCTCGACCGGGGCGACTACAATGAGCAGTTCTTC.